A single TCR beta chain is shown here with its context. This specimen belongs to a study of blood T cell repertoires in COVID-19. Study-wide context: Nucleic acid was either cDNA or gDNA, and it came from T cells, B-cell-depleted T cells, or PBMCs.

Residents of about two dozen US areas, aged about 18 to 95 years, made up the participants. The CDR3 covers 14 residues. With V trimmed by 3 bases and J by 4 bases, 3 bases remained unmatched. Germline V gives CDR1 SGHRS, CDR2 YFSETQ. The repertoire was sequenced with immunoSEQ multiplex PCR; TCRdb's copy has only in-frame clones and lacks some. Here the sample spans 150,000 to 200,000 clones, 88% being singletons. The chain couples TRBV5-1 to TRBJ1-4; TRBD1 aligns across 7 bases. This clonotype originated in a woman in her late teens or twenties who had recovered from COVID-19. Input material: PBMCs or T cells enriched from blood (not recorded which). CDR3 DNA sequence: TGCGCCAGCAGCTCCACAGGGGATAATGAAAAACTGTTTTTT. Translation: CASSSTGDNEKLFF. The variable domain in full, with the rest retrieved from reference TRBV5-1 and TRBJ1-4, is KAGVTQTPRYLIKTRGQQVTLSCSPISGHRSVSWYQQTPGQGLQFLFEYFSETQRNKGNFPGRFSGRQFSNSRSEMNVSTLELGDSALYLCASSSTGDNEKLFFGSGTQLSVL.